The clone carrying this T cell receptor beta chain was counted between two and nine times. Its target is unknown. This sample is part of a study of blood T cells in healthy people across ages. PCR was performed a second time for about 7 to 12 cycles using a sample-barcoded 5' primer and a J-beta primer mix. From the 5' RACE reads, TCRdb called clonotypes with MiXCR, one entry per CDR3 protein. The sample contains about 1 million distinct CDR3 sequences, more than 40% of which appear only once. The CDR3 sequence is 12 residues long. The V end was cut by 6 bases, the J end by 7 bases, with 15 bases between. CDR1 and CDR2 from the germline V gene are SQVTM and ANQGSEA. At least 6 micrograms of total RNA were extracted per sample. Study-wide results and limits: Nothing was known about donor CMV status, and this possibly confounded expanded clonotype changes. Significant beta diversity loss was already apparent by age approximately 40, declining roughly linearly.

Material: blood. The gene calls are TRBV29-1 and TRBJ2-5; D call uncertain. This sequence originates from a woman aged 55-75 years in good health. The CDR3 is CSVVVGSGTQYF. The CDR3 nucleotides read TGCAGCGTAGTTGTCGGGTCGGGGACCCAGTACTTC.